These 27 T cell receptor beta chains were all obtained from the same sample, sequenced in a study of Ad26.COV2.S vaccination and SARS-CoV-2 variants. The treatment denotes: 19 received Ad26.COV2.S at low or high dose, single or two shots; about 5 received placebo; per-sample allocation not given. Day 63 after the first injection of vaccine or placebo was the sampling time. The assay was immunoSEQ multiplex PCR, and TCRdb's table has in-frame clones only and misses some. The sample records about 380,000 clones, around four fifths being singletons. The material was peripheral blood, obtained in a trial of Ad26.COV2.S vaccine versus placebo. The origin of the receptors is a person aged 18-65 years who received the Ad26.COV2.S COVID-19 vaccine or a placebo.

CDR3 region: CASSQGHGEAYEQYF. The CDR3 nucleotides are TGCGCCAGCAGCCAAGGGCACGGGGAGGCCTACGAGCAGTACTTC. This rearrangement joins TRBV4-1 to TRBJ2-7, with D perhaps TRBD2 (6 bases). Germline V gives CDR1 MGHRA, CDR2 YSYEKL. V shed 1 base and J shed 2 bases, with 12 bases lying between them. The CDR3 totals 15 residues.

The chain uses TRBV11-3 and TRBJ2-5; D may correspond to TRBD1 or TRBD2 (5 bases each). The CDR3 runs to 15 residues. Trimming took off 3 bases at V and 0 bases at J, with 11 bases between the two ends. The germline V gene encodes CDR1 SGHNT and CDR2 YENEEA. The CDR3 DNA reads as TGTGCCAGCAGCTTTAAACGGGGCAACCAAGAGACCCAGTACTTC. It encodes CASSFKRGNQETQYF.

V gene TRBV4-1 combines with J gene TRBJ2-6; TRBD1 or TRBD2 may be the D gene (5 bases each). The CDR3 has 15 amino acids. CDR1 and CDR2 from the germline V gene are MGHRA and YSYEKL. V lost 3 bases and J lost 0, with 6 bases in between. The CDR3 bases are TGCGCCAGCAGCCACGGGACCTCTGGGGCCAACGTCCTGACTTTC. Its translation is CASSHGTSGANVLTF.

The CDR3 here is CASSVGQGNTEAFF. CDR3 DNA: TGCGCCAGCAGCGTTGGACAGGGGAACACTGAAGCTTTCTTT. V and J are TRBV5-1 and TRBJ1-1; 8 bases map to TRBD1. V trimming: 4 bases; J trimming: 1 base; junction bases outside the gene matches: 3. Per the germline V gene, CDR1 is SGHRS and CDR2 is YFSETQ. This CDR3 has 14 residues.

The V call is TRBV6-6, the J call TRBJ2-4; D possibly corresponds to TRBD2 (7 bases). V gave up 0 bases and J gave up 0 bases, with 9 bases separating them. CDR1 MNHNY and CDR2 SVGAGI come from the germline V gene (reference sequence). This CDR3 is built from 16 residues. The CDR3 DNA is TGTGCCAGCAGTTACTCTGGGGGGGCAGCCAAAAACATTCAGTACTTC. Protein: CASSYSGGAAKNIQYF.

The chain recombines TRBV6-5 with TRBJ2-5, with D hard to call. Per the germline V gene, CDR1 is MNHEY and CDR2 is SVGAGI. V was trimmed by 6 bases and J by 5 bases, leaving 10 bases between them. There are 12 residues in the CDR3. CDR3 nucleotides: TGTGCCAGCAGCTATGACCTGGAGACCCAGTACTTC. It yields the protein CASSYDLETQYF.

The rearrangement uses TRBV11-3 and TRBJ2-1; 8 bases line up with TRBD2. The CDR3 is made up of 12 amino acids. Germline trimming cut 4 bases from V and 14 bases from J; bases unmatched to any gene: 7. Germline V lookup: CDR1 SGHNT, CDR2 YENEEA. CDR3 DNA: TGTGCCAGCAGCTCCCCGGGAGGGGTGAAGTTCTTC. It specifies CASSSPGGVKFF. Using reference TRBV11-3 and TRBJ2-1 for the parts outside the CDR3, the full variable domain is EAGVVQSPRYKIIEKKQPVAFWCNPISGHNTLYWYLQNLGQGPELLIRYENEEAVDDSQLPKDRFSAERLKGVDSTLKIQPAELGDSAVYLCASSSPGGVKFFGPGTRLTVL.

Details on this clone: The same CDR3 arises from other DNA sequences in this sample as well. The V call is TRBV3-1 (or the pseudogene TRBV3-2), the J call TRBJ1-1, with a weak D call TRBD1 (5 bases). Germline loops: CDR1 LGHDT, CDR2 YNNKEL (reference sequence). The CDR3 totals 13 residues. Deletions cut 1 base from V and 4 bases from J, with 7 bases between. The CDR3, as DNA: TGTGCCAGCAGCCAAGGGGGGGGCACTGAAGCTTTCTTT. Translated: CASSQGGGTEAFF.

The V call is TRBV6-5, the J call TRBJ1-1; D uncertain. Trimming took off 5 bases at V and 2 bases at J, with 6 bases between the two ends. This CDR3 has 12 residues. The germline V gene encodes CDR1 MNHEY and CDR2 SVGAGI. The DNA for the CDR3 is TGTGCCAGCAGTCCCTTTAACACTGAAGCTTTCTTT. Amino acids: CASSPFNTEAFF.

This clone appeared a few times. The V and J genes are TRBV10-3 and TRBJ2-7, with D unclear. V was trimmed by 0 bases and J by 5 bases, leaving 14 bases between them. Germline-derived CDR1 and CDR2 are ENHRY and SYGVKD. The CDR3 is 15 amino acids. This chain's CDR3 is CAISESLPSHHEQYF. The CDR3 DNA reads TGTGCCATCAGTGAGTCTCTCCCTTCCCACCACGAGCAGTACTTC.

This clone was seen more than once but under ten times. V and J are TRBV29-1 and TRBJ1-1, with a tentative D call TRBD1 (5 bases). CDR3 length equals 12 residues. Trimming cost V 7 bases and J 4 bases, with 13 bases left between them. The germline V gene encodes CDR1 SQVTM and CDR2 ANQGSEA. In DNA, the CDR3 is TGCAGCGGCGGACATCTTAGCACTGAAGCTTTCTTT. Translated, it gives CSGGHLSTEAFF.

The V call is TRBV2, the J call TRBJ2-7; 7 positions agree with TRBD2. This CDR3 is 16 amino acids long. Germline V gene sequence: CDR1 SNHLY, CDR2 FYNNEI. V was clipped by 5 bases and J by 5 bases; unmatched bases: 15. The CDR3 protein is CASSSKREGLYHEQYF. DNA for the CDR3: TGTGCCAGCAGTTCCAAGAGGGAGGGCCTATACCACGAGCAGTACTTC.

The chain employs TRBV3-1 (or the pseudogene TRBV3-2) and TRBJ2-3, with D perhaps matching TRBD1 (5 bases). CDR3 size: 13 residues. Germline V gene lookup returns CDR1 LGHDT and CDR2 YNNKEL (reference sequence). Deletions cut 0 bases from V and 6 bases from J, with 7 bases between. DNA of the CDR3: TGTGCCAGCAGCCAAGAAGGGGCCGATACGCAGTATTTT. Translation: CASSQEGADTQYF.

This clone was detected a few times. The chain has TRBV5-1 and TRBJ1-2; D unresolved. The V end was cut by 4 bases, the J end by 3 bases, with 7 bases between. The CDR3 contains 12 residues. CDR1 is SGHRS, CDR2 YFSETQ, per germline. CDR3 region: CASSGGHYGYTF. The DNA of the CDR3 is TGCGCCAGCAGCGGAGGGCACTATGGCTACACCTTC.

This clone was observed a single time. The CDR3 loop is CASSQTSGGLRYF. In DNA, the CDR3 is TGCGCCAGCAGCCAGACTAGCGGGGGCCTTCGGTATTTT. V is TRBV4-1 and J is TRBJ2-3; 12 positions agree with TRBD2. The CDR3 is 13 residues long. Germline lookup yields CDR1 MGHRA and CDR2 YSYEKL. Unmatched junction bases numbered 6, after V lost 3 bases and J lost 14 bases.

The chain employs TRBV12-3 or TRBV12-4 and TRBJ1-1; D is uncertain. The V end lost 6 bases, the J end lost 7 bases, and 15 bases lay between the germline ends. CDR3 size: 13 residues. In DNA, the CDR3 is TGTGCCAGCAGACCCCACTCAGGACTTGAAGCTTTCTTT. Translation: CASRPHSGLEAFF.

This chain links TRBV7-8 with TRBJ2-7; D not resolved. The CDR3 extends over 13 amino acids. CDR1 and CDR2 (germline): SGHVS, FQNEAQ. The V end was cut by 4 bases, the J end by 3 bases, with 10 bases between. The DNA for the CDR3 is TGTGCCAGCAGCTCTATACTCGGCTACGAGCAGTACTTC. As protein: CASSSILGYEQYF.

The gene calls are TRBV6-2 or TRBV6-3 and TRBJ1-1; D not certain. Germline V gene sequence: CDR1 MNHEY, CDR2 SVGEGT. With 2 bases removed from V and 0 bases from J, the gap between germline ends came to 7 bases. There are 14 residues in the CDR3. This CDR3 is CASSYHAVNTEAFF. The CDR3 region has the DNA TGTGCCAGCAGTTACCACGCGGTGAACACTGAAGCTTTCTTT.

The rearrangement uses TRBV19 and TRBJ2-1; TRBD2 might be the D (5 bases). The CDR3 has 12 amino acids. Germline V gives CDR1 LNHDA, CDR2 SQIVND (reference sequence). Trimming shortened V by 4 bases and J by 15 bases, and 16 bases separated the two germline ends. The CDR3 sequence is CASSNQPGNVFF. The DNA of the CDR3 is TGTGCCAGTAGTAATCAACCGGGAAATGTGTTCTTC.

This clone was found many times. The chain recombines TRBV11-2 with TRBJ2-7, with 7 positions matching TRBD1. CDR3 size: 16 residues. J gave up 2 bases and V 1 base, and 8 bases lay outside the gene matches. Looked up from germline, CDR1 is SGHAT and CDR2 is FQNNGV. The CDR3 DNA follows: TGTGCCAGCAGCTTAGGCCCCCGGACAGGAACCTACGAGCAGTACTTC. Its translation is CASSLGPRTGTYEQYF.

This clone was observed a handful of times. As DNA, the CDR3 is TGTGCCAGCAGTTTATTGGGAGACAGGGGGGCCTCGGAGCAGTACTTC. As protein: CASSLLGDRGASEQYF. This rearrangement joins TRBV27 to TRBJ2-7; TRBD1 agrees at 9 bases. Trimming at V came to 1 base and at J to 7 bases, leaving 11 bases not matched to a gene. There are 16 residues in the CDR3. The germline V gene has CDR1 MNHEY and CDR2 SMNVEV (reference sequence).

This sequence joins TRBV7-2 and TRBJ2-7; 11 nucleotides line up with TRBD1. From germline, CDR1 is SGHTA and CDR2 FQGNSA. The CDR3 covers 14 residues. Germline trimming cut 5 bases from V and 4 bases from J; bases unmatched to any gene: 4. The CDR3 coding sequence is TGTGCCAGCAGCATCGGGACAGGGGGATACGAGCAGTACTTC. Protein product: CASSIGTGGYEQYF.

The rearrangement uses TRBV27 and TRBJ2-3; TRBD2 aligns across 12 bases. Germline CDR1 reads MNHEY; CDR2 reads SMNVEV (reference sequence). The CDR3 spans 16 residues. Trimming at V came to 3 bases and at J to 5 bases, leaving 6 bases not matched to a gene. As DNA, the CDR3 is TGTGCCAGCAGTTTGCTAGCGGGGGGGCGGGGAGATACGCAGTATTTT. Translating it yields CASSLLAGGRGDTQYF.

This sequence joins TRBV12-3 or TRBV12-4 and TRBJ2-3; D is undetermined. Trimming stripped 5 bases from V and 1 base from J, with 7 bases between. This CDR3 has 13 amino acids. CDR3 nucleotide sequence: TGTGCCAGCAGTGAAGAGGGCACAGATACGCAGTATTTT. Translating gives CASSEEGTDTQYF.

This chain joins TRBV4-3 and TRBJ1-1, with TRBD1 as a possible D gene (5 bases). CDR1 LGHNA and CDR2 YSLEER come from the germline V gene. The V end lost 0 bases, the J end lost 4 bases, and 12 bases lay between the germline ends. The CDR3 totals 15 residues. CDR3 region: CASSQDRYRGTEAFF. The CDR3 region has the DNA TGCGCCAGCAGCCAAGATCGTTATAGGGGCACTGAAGCTTTCTTT.

The rearrangement joins TRBV5-6 to TRBJ1-5; 8 nucleotides match TRBD1. Germline CDR1 is SGHDT and CDR2 is YYEEEE. V was clipped by 4 bases and J by 6 bases; unmatched bases: 6. There are 14 residues in the CDR3. In DNA, the CDR3 is TGTGCCAGCAGCCATCGACAGGGGATTCAGCCCCAGCATTTT. Translating it yields CASSHRQGIQPQHF.

V and J are TRBV11-2 and TRBJ1-1; D is possibly TRBD1 (5 bases). Germline values: CDR1 SGHAT, CDR2 FQNNGV. The CDR3 consists of 14 residues. V was cut by 0 bases and J by 7 bases, with 12 bases left in between. CDR3 in amino acids: CASSLEGAYYEAFF. CDR3 nucleotides: TGTGCCAGCAGCTTAGAAGGGGCCTACTATGAAGCTTTCTTT.